Reported below is one TCR beta chain. These data come from a study of blood T cell repertoires in COVID-19. Study-level information: Sites across the United States, Italy and Spain contributed samples from acute and convalescent COVID-19.

Trimming pared 1 base from V and 7 bases from J, leaving 8 bases between. Germline assignment: CDR1 LGHDT and CDR2 YNNKEL (reference sequence). CDR3 size: 13 residues. Participants had their cohort set by participant-reported clinical history. Authors' analysis steps: How many nucleated cells were present was estimated from reference gene primer amplification. This table comes from immunoSEQ multiplex PCR, and its TCRdb copy is limited to in-frame clones, with some not included. The D gene and trimming were derived from the DNA, and the V and J assignments and clone size from that table. The table includes around 200,000 clones, 65% to 90% detected once.

Input material: PBMCs or T cells enriched from blood (not recorded which). This TCR was recovered from a woman aged 25 to 45 who had been exposed to COVID-19. The gene calls are TRBV3-1 (or the pseudogene TRBV3-2) and TRBJ2-1; D remains unclear. CDR3 sequence: CASSQVLFNEQFF. CDR3 DNA: TGTGCCAGCAGCCAAGTTCTTTTTAATGAGCAGTTCTTC.